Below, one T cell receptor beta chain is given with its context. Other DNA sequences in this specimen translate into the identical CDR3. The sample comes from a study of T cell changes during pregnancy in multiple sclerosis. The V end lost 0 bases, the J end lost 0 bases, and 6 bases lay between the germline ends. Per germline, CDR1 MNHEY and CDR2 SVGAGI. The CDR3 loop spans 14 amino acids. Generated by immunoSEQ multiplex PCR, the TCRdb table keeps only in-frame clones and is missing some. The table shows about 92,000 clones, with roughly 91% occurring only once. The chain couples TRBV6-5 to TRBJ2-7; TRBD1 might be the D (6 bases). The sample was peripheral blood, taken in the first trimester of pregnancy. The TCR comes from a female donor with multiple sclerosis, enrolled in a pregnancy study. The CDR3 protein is CASSYSGGSYEQYF. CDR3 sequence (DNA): TGTGCCAGCAGTTACTCAGGGGGCTCCTACGAGCAGTACTTC.